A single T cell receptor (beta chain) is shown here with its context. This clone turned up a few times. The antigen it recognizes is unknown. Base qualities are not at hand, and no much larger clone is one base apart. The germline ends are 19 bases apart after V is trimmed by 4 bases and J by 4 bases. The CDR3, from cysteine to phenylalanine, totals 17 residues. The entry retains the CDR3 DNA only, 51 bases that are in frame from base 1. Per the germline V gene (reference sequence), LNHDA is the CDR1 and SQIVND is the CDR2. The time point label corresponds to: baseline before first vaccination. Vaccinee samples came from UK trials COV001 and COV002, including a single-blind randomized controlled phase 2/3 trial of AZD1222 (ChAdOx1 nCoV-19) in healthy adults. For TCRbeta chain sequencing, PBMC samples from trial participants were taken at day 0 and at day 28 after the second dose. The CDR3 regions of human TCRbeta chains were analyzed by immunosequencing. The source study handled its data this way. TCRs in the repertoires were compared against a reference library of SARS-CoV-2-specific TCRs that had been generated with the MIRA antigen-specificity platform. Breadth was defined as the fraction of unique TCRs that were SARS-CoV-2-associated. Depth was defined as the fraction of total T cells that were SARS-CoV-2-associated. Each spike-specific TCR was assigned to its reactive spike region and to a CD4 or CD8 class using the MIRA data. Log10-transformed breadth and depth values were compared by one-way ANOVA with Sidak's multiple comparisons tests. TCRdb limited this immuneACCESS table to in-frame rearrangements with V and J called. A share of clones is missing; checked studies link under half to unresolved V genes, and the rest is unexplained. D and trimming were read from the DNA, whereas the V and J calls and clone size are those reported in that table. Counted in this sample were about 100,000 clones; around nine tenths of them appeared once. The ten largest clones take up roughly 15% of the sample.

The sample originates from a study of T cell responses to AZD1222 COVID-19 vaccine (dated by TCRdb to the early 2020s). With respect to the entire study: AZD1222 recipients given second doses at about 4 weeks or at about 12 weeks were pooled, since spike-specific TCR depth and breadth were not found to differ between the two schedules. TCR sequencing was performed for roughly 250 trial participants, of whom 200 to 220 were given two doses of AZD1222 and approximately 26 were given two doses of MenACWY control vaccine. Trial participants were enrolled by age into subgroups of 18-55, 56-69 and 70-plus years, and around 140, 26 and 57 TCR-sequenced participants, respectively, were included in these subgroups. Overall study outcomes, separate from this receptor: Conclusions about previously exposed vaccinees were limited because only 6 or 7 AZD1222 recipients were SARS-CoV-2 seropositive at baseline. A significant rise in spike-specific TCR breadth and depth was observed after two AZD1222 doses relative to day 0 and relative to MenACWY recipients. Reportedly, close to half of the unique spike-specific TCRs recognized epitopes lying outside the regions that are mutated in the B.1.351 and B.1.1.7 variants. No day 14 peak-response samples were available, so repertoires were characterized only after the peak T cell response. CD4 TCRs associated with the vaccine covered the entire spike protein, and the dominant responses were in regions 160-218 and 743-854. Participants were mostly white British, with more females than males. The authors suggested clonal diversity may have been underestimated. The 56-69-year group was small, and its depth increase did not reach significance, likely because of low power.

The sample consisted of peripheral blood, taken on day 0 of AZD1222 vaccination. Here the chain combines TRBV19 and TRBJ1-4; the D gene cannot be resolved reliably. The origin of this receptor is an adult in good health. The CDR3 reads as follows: CASSTNGSSSDNEKLFF. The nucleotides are TGTGCCAGTAGTACGAACGGAAGCAGTTCAGATAATGAAAAACTGTTTTTT.